This entry features one TCR beta chain sequence. The antigen is not known. There are 16 residues in the CDR3. From germline, CDR1 is SGHDN and CDR2 FVKESK. V lost 4 bases and J 0 bases, leaving 15 bases between the germline ends. This entry comes from a study of cytomegalovirus exposure and HLA in healthy donors. Study-wide results and limits: In a later analysis, 16,951 TCR beta sequences were associated with HLA alleles at 0.05 false discovery rate.

In the PCR, 60 Vbeta and 13 Jbeta primers were used. Measured with immunoSEQ multiplex PCR; TCRdb has only the in-frame clones, and not every one. The table lists some 110,000 clones, roughly four fifths of them singletons. The TCR sequence derives from a man aged 50-60 years in good health and CMV-seropositive. The sequencing sample was made of PBMCs. This chain uses TRBV14 with TRBJ1-1; D gene unclear. DNA for the CDR3: TGTGCCAGCAGCCTCGTAACCAGGTTAATGAACACTGAAGCTTTCTTT. Its protein product is CASSLVTRLMNTEAFF.